One sample yielded the 28 T cell receptor beta chains listed below, sequenced in a study of cytomegalovirus exposure and HLA in healthy donors. The PCR had 60 Vbeta and 13 Jbeta primers. The repertoire was sequenced with immunoSEQ multiplex PCR; TCRdb's copy has only in-frame clones and lacks some. In the table there are about 140,000 clones, around 82% of which are singletons. Sequenced material: PBMCs. Receptors originate from a middle-aged man in good health and CMV-seropositive.

V gene TRBV7-2 combines with J gene TRBJ2-2; TRBD2 agrees at 12 bases. The germline gives CDR1 SGHTA, CDR2 FQGNSA. The length of the CDR3 is 17 residues. With 5 bases clipped from V and 6 bases from J, the junction kept 10 bases outside the gene matches. The CDR3 DNA reads TGTGCCAGCAGCCAGGGTGGGGCTAGCGGGGGGGCCGGGGAGCTGTTTTTT. Translating it yields CASSQGGASGGAGELFF.

The chain joins TRBV5-1 to TRBJ2-2; 9 nucleotides line up with TRBD1. Germline V gene data show CDR1 as SGHRS and CDR2 as YFSETQ. Trimming removed 5 bases from V and 4 bases from J; junction bases left unmatched: 3. The CDR3 is 14 amino acids. CDR3 nucleotides: TGCGCCAGCAGGGGACAGGGATCCACCGGGGAGCTGTTTTTT. It encodes CASRGQGSTGELFF.

The chain couples TRBV27 to TRBJ2-7, with D perhaps TRBD1 (5 bases). Germline V gene data show CDR1 as MNHEY and CDR2 as SMNVEV (reference sequence). Trimming took 3 bases from V and 2 from J, leaving 11 bases between them. The CDR3 loop spans 14 amino acids. CDR3 protein: CASSLKGPPYEQYF. CDR3 nucleotides: TGTGCCAGCAGTTTGAAGGGGCCCCCCTACGAGCAGTACTTC.

The chain combines TRBV7-8 with TRBJ1-1, with unresolved D. Trimming stripped 7 bases from V and 1 base from J, with 13 bases between. There are 14 residues in the CDR3. Germline V gives CDR1 SGHVS, CDR2 FQNEAQ. The CDR3 DNA reads as TGTGCCAGCACCTCGGGAGGCGGGAACACTGAAGCTTTCTTT. Its protein is CASTSGGGNTEAFF.

Only a few counts were recorded for this clone. This chain connects TRBV6-5 to TRBJ2-5; TRBD1 aligns across 8 bases. The J call may be in error: the DNA end matches TRBJ2-7 better. The germline V gene has CDR1 MNHEY and CDR2 SVGAGI. CDR3 size: 13 residues. The CDR3 nucleotides read TGTGCCAGCAGTTACACAGGGGGGTACGAGCAGTACTTC. It yields the protein CASSYTGGYEQYF.

This clone was found once. The V gene is TRBV5-1, the J gene TRBJ2-1; a possible D gene is TRBD1 (5 bases). The CDR3 has 15 residues. The V and J ends lost 2 bases and 2 bases respectively, with 11 bases between them. Germline CDR1 is SGHRS and CDR2 is YFSETQ. The CDR3, as DNA: TGCGCCAGCAGCTTAAGCCAGGGCCCCTACAATGAGCAGTTCTTC. It translates to CASSLSQGPYNEQFF.

The rearrangement joins TRBV5-4 to TRBJ2-7; 10 bases are shared with TRBD1. From germline, CDR1 is SGHNT and CDR2 YYREEE (reference sequence). This CDR3 has 14 amino acids. The ends lost 4 bases at V and 5 bases at J; junction bases unmatched: 6. CDR3 amino acids: CASSAGTGDHEQYF. CDR3 sequence (DNA): TGTGCCAGCAGCGCCGGGACAGGGGACCACGAGCAGTACTTC.

This clone was seen only a few times. The rearrangement links TRBV6-5 to TRBJ1-5; D possibly corresponds to TRBD1 (5 bases). The CDR3 extends over 14 amino acids. CDR1 and CDR2 (germline): MNHEY, SVGAGI. The V and J ends lost 5 bases and 3 bases respectively, with 11 bases between them. CDR3: CASSLRDSNQPQHF. CDR3 DNA sequence: TGTGCCAGCAGTCTCCGGGACTCCAATCAGCCCCAGCATTTT.

The chain carries TRBV11-2 and TRBJ2-7; 7 bases agree with TRBD1. The CDR3 contains 13 residues. Germline CDR1 and CDR2: SGHAT and FQNNGV. The V and J ends lost 5 bases and 7 bases, in that order; junction bases with no gene match: 8. CDR3 sequence reads: CASSIDREREQYF. In nucleotides, the CDR3 is TGTGCCAGCAGCATTGACAGGGAGCGGGAGCAGTACTTC. Full variable domain (outside the CDR3, taken from reference TRBV11-2 and TRBJ2-7): EAGVAQSPRYKIIEKRQSVAFWCNPISGHATLYWYQQILGQGPKLLIQFQNNGVVDDSQLPKDRFSAERLKGVDSTLKIQPAKLEDSAVYLCASSIDREREQYFGPGTRLTVT.

CDR3 nucleotides: TGTGCCAGCAGTCCCTTTACGGATGGCTACACCTTC. Protein product: CASSPFTDGYTF. This chain uses TRBV28 with TRBJ1-2; D gene ambiguous. This CDR3 spans 12 amino acids. Trimming cost V 5 bases and J 6 bases, with 10 bases left between them. Looked up from germline, CDR1 is MDHEN and CDR2 is SYDVKM.

V gene TRBV28 combines with J gene TRBJ1-3; 7 bases line up with TRBD1. The germline CDR1 and CDR2 sequences are MDHEN and SYDVKM. Losses at the gene ends were 7 bases for V and 4 bases for J; bases not matched to a gene: 4. The CDR3 spans 13 residues. CDR3 region: CASTMDRGNTIYF. DNA for the CDR3: TGTGCCAGCACCATGGACAGGGGAAACACCATATATTTT.

The rearrangement links TRBV30 to TRBJ2-7; no clear D. The germline gives CDR1 GTSNPN, CDR2 SVGIG (reference sequence). The CDR3 is made up of 14 amino acids. With 4 bases removed from V and 6 bases from J, the gap between germline ends came to 19 bases. CDR3 sequence: CAWTASRQAGEQYF. The CDR3 bases are TGTGCCTGGACCGCTTCCCGCCAGGCTGGCGAGCAGTACTTC.

The chain employs TRBV2 and TRBJ1-5, with 8 bases lining up with TRBD1. Germline assignment: CDR1 SNHLY and CDR2 FYNNEI. The V segment lost 6 bases and the J segment 4 bases; nucleotides outside the gene matches: 8. The CDR3 covers 15 residues. CDR3 region: CASREDRARNQPQHF. CDR3 in DNA: TGTGCCAGCAGGGAGGACAGGGCCAGGAATCAGCCCCAGCATTTT.

This chain joins TRBV7-9 and TRBJ1-6; 7 bases agree with TRBD1. Germline assignment: CDR1 SEHNR and CDR2 FQNEAQ (reference sequence). V trimming: 1 base; J trimming: 4 bases; junction bases outside the gene matches: 1. This CDR3 contains 15 residues. The CDR3 sequence is CASSLGDSYNSPLHF. The CDR3 DNA follows: TGTGCCAGCAGCTTAGGGGACAGTTATAATTCACCCCTCCACTTT.

V usage is TRBV7-8 and J usage is TRBJ2-7; 7 nucleotides agree with TRBD1. The CDR3 runs 15 residues. Germline assignment: CDR1 SGHVS and CDR2 FQNEAQ. V dropped 5 bases and J dropped 8; count of bases not matched to a gene: 15. This chain's CDR3 is CASSVDEGGGTQQYF. The CDR3 DNA is TGTGCCAGCAGCGTGGACGAAGGGGGCGGAACGCAGCAGTACTTC.

V gene TRBV4-1 combines with J gene TRBJ1-2; TRBD1 matches 7 bases. CDR3 length: 16 amino acids. With 1 base clipped from V and 5 bases from J, the junction kept 10 bases outside the gene matches. The germline gives CDR1 MGHRA, CDR2 YSYEKL. CDR3: CASSQGGGAVDYGYTF. CDR3 nucleotide sequence: TGCGCCAGCAGCCAAGGAGGGGGCGCAGTTGATTATGGCTACACCTTC.

This clone was seen just once. V usage is TRBV18 and J usage is TRBJ2-7; TRBD1 matches 7 bases. J was trimmed by 3 bases and V by 1 base; bases with no gene match: 6. The CDR3 runs to 15 residues. CDR1 is KGHSH, CDR2 LQKENI, per germline. CDR3 sequence (DNA): TGTGCCAGCTCACCACAACTGCGACAGGGCTACGAGCAGTACTTC. Encoded protein: CASSPQLRQGYEQYF.

The chain carries TRBV6-1 and TRBJ2-1; 12 bases map to TRBD2. The J segment lost 15 bases and the V segment lost 2 bases, leaving 11 bases of the junction unmatched. The CDR3 has 15 amino acids. From germline, CDR1 is MNHNS and CDR2 SASEGT. Written as DNA, the CDR3 is TGTGCCAGCAGTGAAAAGCTAGCGGGAGGGCCCCTACGGTTCTTC. This codes for CASSEKLAGGPLRFF.

The CDR3, as DNA: TGTGCCTTTCTAGCGGGAGGAGAGGCGGAGACCCAGTACTTC. This codes for CAFLAGGEAETQYF. V is TRBV7-8 and J is TRBJ2-5, with 11 bases lining up with TRBD2. V lost 11 bases to trimming and J lost 5 bases; unmatched junction nucleotides: 10. Per germline, CDR1 SGHVS and CDR2 FQNEAQ. This CDR3 region has 14 residues.

V usage is TRBV5-8 and J usage is TRBJ1-1, with TRBD1 matching over 9 bases. The CDR3 is 14 residues long. Trimming removed 4 bases from V and 11 bases from J; junction bases left unmatched: 12. Germline V gene sequence: CDR1 SGHTS, CDR2 YDEGEE. CDR3 sequence (DNA): TGTGCCAGCAGCCTCACAGGGGGCGCGATCACGGCTTTCTTT. It specifies CASSLTGGAITAFF. Complete variable domain (other parts from reference TRBV5-8 and TRBJ1-1): EAGVTQSPTHLIKTRGQQATLRCSPISGHTSVYWYQQALGLGLQFLLWYDEGEERNRGNFPPRFSGRQFPNYSSELNVNALELEDSALYLCASSLTGGAITAFFGQGTRLTVV.

The rearrangement joins TRBV7-8 to TRBJ2-3; a possible D gene is TRBD2 (5 bases). The CDR3 consists of 15 residues. Trimming removed 5 bases from V and 1 base from J, with 13 bases in between. The germline gives CDR1 SGHVS, CDR2 FQNEAQ. This chain's CDR3 is CASSGSGIGTDTQYF. The CDR3 nucleotides are TGTGCCAGCAGCGGAAGCGGTATAGGCACAGATACGCAGTATTTT. The whole variable domain, filled in from reference TRBV7-8 and TRBJ2-3, reads GAGVSQSPRYKVAKRGQDVALRCDPISGHVSLFWYQQALGQGPEFLTYFQNEAQLDKSGLPSDRFFAERPEGSVSTLKIQRTQQEDSAVYLCASSGSGIGTDTQYFGPGTRLTVL.

Only one count was recorded for this clone. The chain is built from TRBV4-1 and TRBJ2-3; D is undetermined. The CDR3 extends over 12 amino acids. Trimming shortened V by 5 bases and J by 3 bases, and 6 bases separated the two germline ends. Germline-derived CDR1 and CDR2 are MGHRA and YSYEKL. The CDR3 spells CASSEPTDTQYF. Written as DNA, the CDR3 is TGCGCCAGCAGCGAGCCTACAGATACGCAGTATTTT.

The chain joins TRBV13 to TRBJ1-3, with TRBD1 matching over 8 bases. With 0 bases clipped from V and 4 bases from J, the junction kept 5 bases outside the gene matches. The CDR3 totals 16 residues. Germline CDR1 PRHDT, CDR2 FYEKMQ (reference sequence). The CDR3 DNA is TGTGCCAGCAGCTTAGGCAGGGGGCTCGGGGGAAACACCATATATTTT. This translates into CASSLGRGLGGNTIYF.

The chain is built from TRBV12-5 and TRBJ2-7; maybe TRBD2 (6 bases). The CDR3 spans 13 residues. The V gene's germline CDR1 is LGHNT and CDR2 FRNRAP. Trimming removed 3 bases from V and 2 bases from J, with 8 bases in between. The DNA of the CDR3 is TGTGCTAGTGGTTTCGGAGGGCCCTACGAGCAGTACTTC. Translation: CASGFGGPYEQYF.

The genes are TRBV5-1 and TRBJ2-5; D is uncertain. Germline CDR1 reads SGHRS; CDR2 reads YFSETQ. The CDR3 covers 12 residues. V was cut by 0 bases and J by 5 bases, with 5 bases left in between. The CDR3 sequence is CASSLVGETQYF. The CDR3 DNA is TGCGCCAGCAGCTTGGTTGGCGAGACCCAGTACTTC.

The genes are TRBV15 and TRBJ2-1; 9 bases map to TRBD1. This CDR3 spans 16 amino acids. The J segment lost 6 bases and the V segment lost 2 bases, leaving 8 bases of the junction unmatched. Germline V CDR1 and CDR2: LNHNV, YYDKDF (reference sequence). The CDR3 DNA is TGTGCCACCAGCAGAACTCCGGGACAGGGCAGCAATGAGCAGTTCTTC. Translation gives CATSRTPGQGSNEQFF.

The chain employs TRBV5-8 and TRBJ2-7, with 7 bases that match TRBD2. Germline-derived CDR1 and CDR2 are SGHTS and YDEGEE. The V segment lost 0 bases and the J segment 3 bases; nucleotides outside the gene matches: 6. This CDR3 has 15 amino acids. CDR3 nucleotide sequence: TGTGCCAGCAGCTTGGAGGCACTAGCGTACTACGAGCAGTACTTC. Translation gives CASSLEALAYYEQYF.

This clone turned up a few times. The chain has TRBV6-1 and TRBJ1-2; 8 bases are a match to TRBD1. This CDR3 has 14 amino acids. Looked up from germline, CDR1 is MNHNS and CDR2 is SASEGT. J was trimmed by 7 bases and V by 4 bases; bases with no gene match: 8. This chain's CDR3 is CASSVLDRARGYTF. The CDR3 region has the DNA TGTGCCAGCAGTGTTCTGGACAGGGCTCGTGGCTACACCTTC.